This T cell receptor (beta chain) came from a study of T cells in Graves' hyperthyroidism and ophthalmopathy. Across the whole study: The authors collected peripheral blood at initial diagnosis, before any treatment. Points from the study as a whole: Most thyroid-expanded clonotypes above 0.001 were also found in blood.

The CDR3 runs to 11 residues. Germline-derived CDR1 and CDR2 are DFQATT and SNEGSKA (reference sequence). V lost 7 bases, J lost 6 bases, and 12 bases lay in between. With respect to this clonotype: What it binds is unknown.

TCR beta CDR3 regions were amplified from RNA transcripts. The HTBI primer set drove a first-round RT-PCR of the TCR CDR3. In TCRdb, the multiplex PCR reads were re-called with MiXCR into one record per CDR3 protein. The profile shows 360,000 or so distinct CDR3 sequences, 19% of them singletons. This TCR came from a woman aged 18-35 years with Graves' hyperthyroidism. The chain recombines TRBV20-1 with TRBJ1-2; TRBD1 might be the D (5 bases). The specimen was blood. In DNA, the CDR3 is TGCAGTGTGGGTAGGGGAAATGGCTACACCTTC. It translates to CSVGRGNGYTF.